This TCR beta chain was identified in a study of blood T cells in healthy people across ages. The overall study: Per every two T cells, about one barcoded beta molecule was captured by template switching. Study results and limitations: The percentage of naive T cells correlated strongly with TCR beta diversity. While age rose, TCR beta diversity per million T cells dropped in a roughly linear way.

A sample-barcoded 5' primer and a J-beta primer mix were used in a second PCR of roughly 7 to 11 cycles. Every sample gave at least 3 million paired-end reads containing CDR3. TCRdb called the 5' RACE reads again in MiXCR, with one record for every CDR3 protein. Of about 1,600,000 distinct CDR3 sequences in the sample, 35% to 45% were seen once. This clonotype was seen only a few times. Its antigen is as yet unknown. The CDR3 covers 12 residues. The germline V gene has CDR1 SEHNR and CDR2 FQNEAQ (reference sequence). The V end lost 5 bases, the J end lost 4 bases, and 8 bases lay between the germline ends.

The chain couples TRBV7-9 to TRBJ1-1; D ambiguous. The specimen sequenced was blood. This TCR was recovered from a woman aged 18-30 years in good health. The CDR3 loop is CASSVAGTEAFF. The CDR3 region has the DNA TGTGCCAGCAGCGTCGCGGGCACTGAAGCTTTCTTT.